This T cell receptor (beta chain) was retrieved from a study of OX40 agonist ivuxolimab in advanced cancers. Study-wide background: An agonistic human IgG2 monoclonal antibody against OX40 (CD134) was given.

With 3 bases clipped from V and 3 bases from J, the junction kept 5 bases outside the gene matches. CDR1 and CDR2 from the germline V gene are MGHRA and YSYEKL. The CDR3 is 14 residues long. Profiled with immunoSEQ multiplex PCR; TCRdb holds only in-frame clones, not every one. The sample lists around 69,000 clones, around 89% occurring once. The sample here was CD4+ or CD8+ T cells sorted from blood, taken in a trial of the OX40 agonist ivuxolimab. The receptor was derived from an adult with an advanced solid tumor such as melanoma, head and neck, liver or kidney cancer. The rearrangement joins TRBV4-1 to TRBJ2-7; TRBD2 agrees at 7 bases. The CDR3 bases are TGCGCCAGCAGCCAGGACCAGCGGGGCTACGAGCAGTACTTC. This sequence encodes CASSQDQRGYEQYF.